The 31 T cell receptor beta chains in this list originate from one sample, sequenced in a study of beta chain features in type 1 diabetes. Since all of the isolated RNA was reverse transcribed, expressed TCRB transcripts were what got sequenced. TCRdb's copy holds only in-frame clones and misses some; the assay was immunoSEQ multiplex PCR. Of 150,000 to 200,000 clones listed, about 12% are singletons. Sequencing was done on a sample of central memory CD4+ T cells from blood. These TCRs come from a woman younger than 30 in good health.

This chain uses TRBV9 with TRBJ2-3, with TRBD1 matching 9 bases. Germline CDR1 reads SGDLS; CDR2 reads YYNGEE. Germline trimming cut 3 bases from V and 3 bases from J; bases unmatched to any gene: 8. CDR3 length: 16 amino acids. The CDR3 DNA follows: TGTGCCAGCAGCGACCGGGACAGGGTAACGACAGATACGCAGTATTTT. This gives the protein CASSDRDRVTTDTQYF. The full variable domain, rest sourced from reference TRBV9 and TRBJ2-3, is DSGVTQTPKHLITATGQRVTLRCSPRSGDLSVYWYQQSLDQGLQFLIQYYNGEERAKGNILERFSAQQFPDLHSELNLSSLELGDSALYFCASSDRDRVTTDTQYFGPGTRLTVL.

V usage is TRBV18 and J usage is TRBJ2-1; D remains ambiguous. Germline V gene lookup returns CDR1 KGHSH and CDR2 LQKENI. The V gene lost 6 bases and the J gene lost 0 bases, with 9 bases spanning the gap. There are 14 residues in the CDR3. The DNA of the CDR3 is TGTGCCAGCTCCCCGGCTAGCTCCTACAATGAGCAGTTCTTC. It translates to CASSPASSYNEQFF.

The gene calls are TRBV10-3 and TRBJ1-5, with D perhaps TRBD1 (5 bases). The CDR3 has 15 residues. V lost 6 bases and J 3 bases, leaving 15 bases between the germline ends. CDR1 is ENHRY, CDR2 SYGVKD, per germline. The CDR3 DNA reads as TGTGCCATCAGCGGAGGGGATACCTTCAATCAGCCCCAGCATTTT. It is translated as CAISGGDTFNQPQHF.

Only a few counts were recorded for this clone. The V gene is TRBV19, the J gene TRBJ1-1, with 9 bases aligning to TRBD1. The CDR3 runs to 13 residues. Germline lookup yields CDR1 LNHDA and CDR2 SQIVND (reference sequence). Germline trimming cut 9 bases from V and 7 bases from J; bases unmatched to any gene: 9. CDR3 coding DNA: TGTGCCAGCCGCCTGGGACAGGGCAATGAAGCTTTCTTT. Translated, it gives CASRLGQGNEAFF.

This clone has only a few counts. This chain links TRBV6-5 with TRBJ1-2; no definite D call. This CDR3 region has 16 residues. V dropped 3 bases and J dropped 3 bases, with 17 bases sitting between them. Germline-derived CDR1 and CDR2 are MNHEY and SVGAGI. This CDR3 is CASSYRQRAEHYGYTF. DNA of the CDR3: TGTGCCAGCAGTTATAGGCAGCGGGCAGAACACTATGGCTACACCTTC.

V and J are TRBV28 and TRBJ1-2; 8 bases are a match to TRBD1. V shed 1 base and J 6 bases; nucleotides not matched to a gene: 7. The CDR3 sequence is 15 residues long. Per germline, CDR1 MDHEN and CDR2 SYDVKM. This CDR3 is CASSLSARGLDGYTF. The CDR3 bases are TGTGCCAGCAGTTTATCCGCCAGGGGGCTGGATGGCTACACCTTC.

This chain connects TRBV29-1 to TRBJ2-7, with TRBD2 matching over 10 bases. The CDR3 loop spans 13 amino acids. The V gene's germline CDR1 is SQVTM and CDR2 ANQGSEA. Trimming removed 3 bases from V and 6 bases from J; junction bases left unmatched: 5. The chain's CDR3 is CSVDEGLAREQYF. CDR3 DNA: TGCAGCGTTGATGAGGGACTAGCGCGCGAGCAGTACTTC.

This rearrangement joins TRBV7-2 to TRBJ2-2, with D maybe TRBD2 (5 bases). Germline V gene sequence: CDR1 SGHTA, CDR2 FQGNSA. V was shortened by 5 bases and J by 3 bases, with 13 bases between the two germline ends. This CDR3 spans 15 amino acids. CDR3 in amino acids: CASSRTAVDTGELFF. CDR3 DNA sequence: TGTGCCAGCAGCCGGACTGCCGTTGACACCGGGGAGCTGTTTTTT. The complete variable domain, with remaining parts taken from reference TRBV7-2 and TRBJ2-2, reads GAGVSQSPSNKVTEKGKDVELRCDPISGHTALYWYRQSLGQGLEFLIYFQGNSAPDKSGLPSDRFSAERTGGSVSTLTIQRTQQEDSAVYLCASSRTAVDTGELFFGEGSRLTVL.

The sample holds a few counts of this clone. This CDR3 reads CASSVGADPMGGEAFF. CDR3 bases: TGTGCCAGCAGCGTGGGGGCTGACCCTATGGGTGGTGAAGCTTTCTTT. The V and J genes are TRBV9 and TRBJ1-1; D is possibly TRBD1 (6 bases). Looked up from germline, CDR1 is SGDLS and CDR2 is YYNGEE. V lost 2 bases and J lost 7, with 21 bases in between. The CDR3 length is 16 residues.

This clone was recorded a few times. The V gene is TRBV2, the J gene TRBJ1-1, with 7 positions matching TRBD1. Germline trimming cut 6 bases from V and 3 bases from J; bases unmatched to any gene: 4. The CDR3 covers 13 residues. Germline V gene data show CDR1 as SNHLY and CDR2 as FYNNEI. The CDR3 spells CASSPQGYTEAFF. Here the CDR3 DNA reads TGTGCCAGCAGCCCACAGGGGTACACTGAAGCTTTCTTT. Full variable domain (missing parts from reference TRBV2 and TRBJ1-1): EPEVTQTPSHQVTQMGQEVILRCVPISNHLYFYWYRQILGQKVEFLVSFYNNEISEKSEIFDDQFSVERPDGSNFTLKIRSTKLEDSAMYFCASSPQGYTEAFFGQGTRLTVV.

This clone has a count of ten or more. The chain couples TRBV7-6 to TRBJ1-5; a possible D gene is TRBD1 (5 bases). Trimming took off 5 bases at V and 3 bases at J, with 8 bases between the two ends. This CDR3 contains 13 residues. Germline V gene sequence: CDR1 SGHVS, CDR2 FNYEAQ. The CDR3 DNA is TGTGCCAGCAGCCCGGACATCAATCAGCCCCAGCATTTT. Protein: CASSPDINQPQHF. The whole variable domain, filled in from reference TRBV7-6 and TRBJ1-5, reads GAGVSQSPRYKVTKRGQDVALRCDPISGHVSLYWYRQALGQGPEFLTYFNYEAQQDKSGLPNDRFSAERPEGSISTLTIQRTEQRDSAMYRCASSPDINQPQHFGDGTRLSIL.

This rearrangement joins TRBV7-9 to TRBJ2-1; 7 nucleotides match TRBD1. The CDR3 has 16 amino acids. Germline assignment: CDR1 SEHNR and CDR2 FQNEAQ (reference sequence). With V trimmed by 1 base and J by 3 bases, 6 bases remained unmatched. The DNA for the CDR3 is TGTGCCAGCAGCTTAGGTGAGAGGGGGCTCTACAATGAGCAGTTCTTC. It encodes CASSLGERGLYNEQFF.

The CDR3 sequence is CAISETGDTTQFF. DNA of the CDR3: TGTGCCATCAGTGAGACGGGAGATACGACGCAGTTCTTC. The chain has TRBV10-3 and TRBJ2-1; possibly TRBD2 for D (6 bases). Trimming shortened V by 2 bases and J by 12 bases, and 14 bases separated the two germline ends. CDR1 is ENHRY and CDR2 is SYGVKD in the germline V gene. CDR3 size: 13 residues.

V and J are TRBV28 and TRBJ2-7; D not resolved. This CDR3 has 12 residues. CDR1 MDHEN and CDR2 SYDVKM come from the germline V gene. V lost 3 bases, J lost 5 bases, and 8 bases lay in between. CDR3 sequence reads: CASSFTRNEQYF. The CDR3 DNA reads as TGTGCCAGCAGTTTTACCAGGAACGAGCAGTACTTC. Supplemented by reference TRBV28 and TRBJ2-7, the full variable domain reads DVKVTQSSRYLVKRTGEKVFLECVQDMDHENMFWYRQDPGLGLRLIYFSYDVKMKEKGDIPEGYSVSREKKERFSLILESASTNQTSMYLCASSFTRNEQYFGPGTRLTVT.

This clone was seen a few times. The V gene is TRBV7-6, the J gene TRBJ1-2; D possibly corresponds to TRBD1 (6 bases). Germline CDR1 SGHVS, CDR2 FNYEAQ. This CDR3 spans 13 amino acids. V dropped 2 bases and J dropped 3 bases, with 7 bases sitting between them. The CDR3 here is CASSLPGDYGYTF. CDR3 sequence (DNA): TGTGCCAGCAGCTTACCAGGGGACTATGGCTACACCTTC.

This clone was counted ten times or more. V is TRBV7-9 and J is TRBJ2-7, with 13 bases identical to TRBD2. The J segment lost 6 bases and the V segment lost 4 bases, leaving 6 bases of the junction unmatched. The germline V gene encodes CDR1 SEHNR and CDR2 FQNEAQ (reference sequence). This CDR3 spans 15 amino acids. The CDR3 loop is CASSSTSGRALEQYF. CDR3 nucleotides: TGTGCCAGCAGCTCTACTAGCGGGAGGGCCCTCGAGCAGTACTTC.

The gene calls are TRBV30 and TRBJ2-7, with 9 bases identical to TRBD2. This CDR3 is built from 14 residues. V shed 4 bases, J shed 0 bases, and the junction held 4 bases outside the gene matches. Germline values: CDR1 GTSNPN, CDR2 SVGIG (reference sequence). The CDR3 DNA is TGTGCCTGGACTCTAGCGGGGATCTCCTACGAGCAGTACTTC. Encoded protein: CAWTLAGISYEQYF.

CDR3 in amino acids: CASSPRLARAYNEQFF. In DNA, the CDR3 is TGTGCCAGCAGCCCTCGACTAGCGCGAGCCTACAATGAGCAGTTCTTC. V usage is TRBV7-2 and J usage is TRBJ2-1; 8 bases are a match to TRBD2. The J segment lost 2 bases and the V segment lost 5 bases, leaving 8 bases of the junction unmatched. CDR3 length: 16 amino acids. Germline loops: CDR1 SGHTA, CDR2 FQGNSA. Supplemented by reference TRBV7-2 and TRBJ2-1, the full variable domain reads GAGVSQSPSNKVTEKGKDVELRCDPISGHTALYWYRQSLGQGLEFLIYFQGNSAPDKSGLPSDRFSAERTGGSVSTLTIQRTQQEDSAVYLCASSPRLARAYNEQFFGPGTRLTVL.

This clone was observed a handful of times. The chain employs TRBV5-4 and TRBJ2-5, with TRBD1 matching over 7 bases. Germline V gene sequence: CDR1 SGHNT, CDR2 YYREEE (reference sequence). V was clipped by 3 bases and J by 2 bases; unmatched bases: 7. The CDR3 sequence is 15 residues long. The CDR3, as DNA: TGTGCCAGCAGCTCCGTGGGGACAGTACAAGAGACCCAGTACTTC. It codes for CASSSVGTVQETQYF.

This clone has just a few counts. The CDR3 nucleotides read TGTGCCAGCAGCCCAGGGTTGATCACTGAAGCTTTCTTT. Amino acid sequence: CASSPGLITEAFF. The chain links TRBV27 to TRBJ1-1; a weak D match, TRBD1 (5 bases). Trimming removed 6 bases at V and 4 bases at J, with 12 bases between. The CDR3 sequence is 13 residues long. Germline CDR1 reads MNHEY; CDR2 reads SMNVEV (reference sequence).

The chain carries TRBV18 and TRBJ2-5; possibly TRBD2 for D (6 bases). V lost 0 bases and J lost 3, with 17 bases in between. This CDR3 is built from 17 residues. Per germline, CDR1 KGHSH and CDR2 LQKENI. The CDR3 DNA is TGTGCCAGCTCACCACCAACCGGGTCCCCGGGGGAAGAGACCCAGTACTTC. Residues: CASSPPTGSPGEETQYF. Full variable domain (missing parts from reference TRBV18 and TRBJ2-5): NAGVMQNPRHLVRRRGQEARLRCSPMKGHSHVYWYRQLPEEGLKFMVYLQKENIIDESGMPKERFSAEFPKEGPSILRIQQVVRGDSAAYFCASSPPTGSPGEETQYFGPGTRLLVL.

This chain connects TRBV27 to TRBJ1-2, with 8 bases that match TRBD1. The CDR3 sequence is 13 residues long. Trimming removed 2 bases from V and 5 bases from J; junction bases left unmatched: 1. CDR1 and CDR2 from the germline V gene are MNHEY and SMNVEV (reference sequence). CDR3 amino acids: CASSLGQGYGYTF. CDR3 DNA: TGTGCCAGCAGTTTAGGACAGGGTTATGGCTACACCTTC.

In its sample, this clone was seen a few times. The genes are TRBV15 and TRBJ2-7; 7 bases map to TRBD2. Germline CDR1 is LNHNV and CDR2 is YYDKDF (reference sequence). Trimming took 7 bases from V and 3 from J; bases not matched to a gene: 6. This CDR3 comprises 13 residues. CDR3 nucleotides: TGTGCCACCACCTGGGACTACCACTACGAGCAGTACTTC. It codes for CATTWDYHYEQYF. The entire variable domain, with the rest obtained from reference TRBV15 and TRBJ2-7, is as follows: DAMVIQNPRYQVTQFGKPVTLSCSQTLNHNVMYWYQQKSSQAPKLLFHYYDKDFNNEADTPDNFQSRRPNTSFCFLDIRSPGLGDTAMYLCATTWDYHYEQYFGPGTRLTVT.

This clone was seen only once. This chain connects TRBV10-3 to TRBJ1-5; 9 nucleotides line up with TRBD1. V lost 10 bases to trimming and J lost 3 bases; unmatched junction nucleotides: 7. This CDR3 contains 14 residues. CDR1 and CDR2 from the germline V gene are ENHRY and SYGVKD. CDR3 amino acids: CASRGQGHNQPQHF. CDR3 nucleotide sequence: TGTGCCAGCAGGGGACAGGGACACAATCAGCCCCAGCATTTT.

The table lists this clone with many counts. The chain recombines TRBV7-2 with TRBJ2-2; possible D gene TRBD1, 5 bases. The V end was cut by 3 bases, the J end by 4 bases, with 12 bases between. This CDR3 has 15 amino acids. Germline CDR1 and CDR2: SGHTA and FQGNSA. The chain's CDR3 is CASSLSQGRTGELFF. The CDR3 nucleotides are TGTGCCAGCAGCTTGAGCCAGGGTCGCACCGGGGAGCTGTTTTTT.

The chain joins TRBV5-1 to TRBJ1-1; D might be TRBD1 (5 bases). V was pared by 4 bases and J by 0 bases, with 13 bases between. The germline V gene has CDR1 SGHRS and CDR2 YFSETQ. CDR3 length: 15 amino acids. In DNA, the CDR3 is TGCGCCAGCAGCCCCACAGGAATTTTGAACACTGAAGCTTTCTTT. Its protein is CASSPTGILNTEAFF.

The genes are TRBV5-1 and TRBJ2-2; D remains unclear. Germline V CDR1 and CDR2: SGHRS, YFSETQ. This CDR3 spans 15 amino acids. The ends were cut back, 0 bases at V and 3 bases at J, with 9 bases in the middle. DNA for the CDR3: TGCGCCAGCAGCTTGGGCGGCTTCGACACCGGGGAGCTGTTTTTT. Protein sequence: CASSLGGFDTGELFF.

Only a few counts were recorded for this clone. This sequence joins TRBV6-1 and TRBJ1-5, with TRBD1 matching over 8 bases. The germline gives CDR1 MNHNS, CDR2 SASEGT. The CDR3 sequence is 14 residues long. J lost 4 bases, V lost 3 bases, and 2 bases had no gene match. The CDR3 DNA is TGTGCCAGCAGTGAGGGGACAGGTAATCAGCCCCAGCATTTT. Translation: CASSEGTGNQPQHF.

The chain is built from TRBV9 and TRBJ1-3, with 9 bases aligning to TRBD1. Trimming at V came to 5 bases and at J to 2 bases, leaving 14 bases not matched to a gene. The length of the CDR3 is 18 residues. The germline CDR1 and CDR2 sequences are SGDLS and YYNGEE. This chain's CDR3 is CASSLIGTGSSPGNTIYF. The CDR3 bases are TGTGCCAGCAGTCTAATTGGGACAGGGTCGTCGCCTGGAAACACCATATATTTT. The full variable domain, its missing parts supplied by reference TRBV9 and TRBJ1-3, is DSGVTQTPKHLITATGQRVTLRCSPRSGDLSVYWYQQSLDQGLQFLIQYYNGEERAKGNILERFSAQQFPDLHSELNLSSLELGDSALYFCASSLIGTGSSPGNTIYFGEGSWLTVV.

The gene calls are TRBV10-3 and TRBJ1-2; TRBD1 matches at 9 bases. V lost 6 bases, J lost 4 bases, and 6 bases stayed unmatched. The CDR3 consists of 14 residues. Germline CDR1 ENHRY, CDR2 SYGVKD. The DNA of the CDR3 is TGTGCCATCAGCCACGGGGGACAGGGCTATGGCTACACCTTC. Amino acids: CAISHGGQGYGYTF.

V gene TRBV9 combines with J gene TRBJ2-1; D gene ambiguous. Germline lookup yields CDR1 SGDLS and CDR2 YYNGEE. The CDR3 is 14 residues long. Trimming removed 0 bases at V and 8 bases at J, with 12 bases between. The CDR3 region has the DNA TGTGCCAGCAGCGTAGCCGCCCCCAGTCATGAGCAGTTCTTC. This sequence encodes CASSVAAPSHEQFF.